This T cell receptor (beta chain) appears in the sequencing data of a study of T cells after yellow fever vaccination. General study points: Subsequent to the booster, the majority of primary-vaccination clones reappeared (about 97% CD4, approximately 90% CD8).

CDR1 and CDR2 from the germline V gene are SGHTA and FQGNSA. The CDR3 covers 13 residues. Deletions cut 3 bases from V and 2 bases from J, with 8 bases between. The table lists this clonotype with many counts. Its matching antigen is unknown. Each CDR3 protein gets one entry after TCRdb re-called the 5' RACE reads with MiXCR. The sample yields fewer than 650,000 distinct CDR3 sequences, about a fifth seen once. The source of this sequence is a man younger than 35 who received the YFV17D yellow fever vaccine. This specimen consisted of PBMCs, obtained roughly 20 days after the first yellow fever vaccination. The chain couples TRBV7-2 to TRBJ2-7, with a possible D match to TRBD2 (5 bases). The CDR3 loop is CASSFELAYEQYF. In DNA form, the CDR3 reads TGTGCCAGCAGCTTTGAACTAGCCTACGAGCAGTACTTC.